The entry that follows covers one TCR beta chain sequence. In its sample, this clone was seen a few times. Its antigen is still unknown. Base qualities are not recorded, but no much larger clone differs from it by a single base. Each donor gave one peripheral blood draw, averaging approximately 110 mL, which was collected into heparinised tubes. A BD FACSAria II and a panel including CD45RO, CCR7, CD25, CD127, CD95 and CD27 were used to sort naive, central memory, regulatory and stem cell-like memory CD4+ T cells. All sorted populations exceeded 95% purity. PBMCs were isolated immediately by Lymphoprep density gradient centrifugation and stained directly without culture. To minimize batch effects, samples were stained and sorted in pairs, one healthy donor with one patient per experiment. This specimen belongs to a study of beta chain features in type 1 diabetes (dated by TCRdb to 2016 to 2018). For context, the study as a whole: Patients and healthy donors did not differ in mean age, gender distribution, total cell number or subset yield. Across all samples, some 100,000,000 sorted cells were examined, and cell number per subset correlated strongly with RNA yield. In the study, TCRB repertoires of sorted circulating CD4+ T cell subsets from recently diagnosed type 1 diabetes patients were compared with those of matched healthy donors. Naive and central memory subsets were obtained from all 30 or so donors, but regulatory and stem cell-like memory subsets were isolated from only 8 patients and 8 healthy donors. What the work shows at the level of the full study, not this receptor alone: Shorter templates might have been favored by PCR, but patient and control samples were amplified and corrected together, so both groups would have been affected equally by any skew. Fewer insertions and more nucleotide deletions at VDJ recombination sites were observed in patients with type 1 diabetes, implying thymic rearrangement abnormalities. Because small numbers of individuals were included in the HLA sub-analyses, any influence of HLA type on TCRB rearrangement was left unresolved. Type 1 diabetes patients showed a moderate but significant shortening of TCRB CDR3 length in all four CD4+ subsets. Naive, central memory and regulatory TCRB repertoires appeared to be more similar among patients than among healthy donors. Sequencing cDNA rather than genomic DNA could over-represent highly expressing activated cells, although activation and CD3 levels did not differ between groups.

V and J are trimmed by 1 base and 0 bases, and the gene matches miss 5 bases of the junction. There are 17 amino acids in the CDR3, from cysteine to phenylalanine inclusive. Left in the record is the CDR3 DNA by itself, 51 bases read in frame from the first base. Looking up the germline V gene yields CDR1 SGHDT and CDR2 YYEEEE. The entire amount of isolated RNA was reverse transcribed using the High Capacity cDNA Reverse Transcription Kit, so the sequenced TCRB transcripts were expressed ones. Deep immunoSEQ sequencing was applied to naive, central memory and regulatory T cell samples, giving an average of about 3.8 million total reads per sample. Sorted cells were lysed in RLT buffer and RNA was extracted with DNase-treated RNeasy Micro or Mini kits, depending on cell number. Each cell subset was processed on its own to prevent cross-contamination, while patient and healthy donor samples were processed together. The immunoSEQ multiplex PCR was used to amplify TCRB sequences from cDNA, yielding 87-bp fragments that span the CDR3 region. Sequencing of the amplicons was done on the Illumina HiSeq platform. In the paper's pipeline: Synthetic template baselines were used to correct PCR bias computationally, reads within Hamming distance 2 were collapsed together, and singletons that could not be merged were discarded. Reads were aligned against IMGT to assign V, D and J genes, CDR3 length and insertions or deletions at six rearrangement sites. Clonotype counts were normalized to sorted cell number within each subset before computing true diversity and Gini coefficients with the tcR R package. The overlap coefficient, calculated on TCRB nucleotide sequences, was used to measure repertoire sharing. The source is immuneACCESS, and TCRdb retained only in-frame sequences with V and J called. Part of the clones is not carried over; for the studies checked, unresolved V genes explain less than half of this, and the remainder is unexplained. Clone size and V and J calls were adopted from that table, with D and trimming inferred from the DNA. Present in this sample are roughly 70,000 clones, approximately 47% of which were seen just once. The top ten clones comprise about 0.7% of the sample.

The source material was central memory CD4+ T cells from blood. The rearranged segments are TRBV5-6 and TRBJ2-1; TRBD2 agrees with 9 junctional bases. This TCR was sampled from a man younger than 40 with type 1 diabetes. The DNA sequence is as follows: TGTGCCAGCAGCTTGTGGCTAGCGGGGCTCTCCTACAATGAGCAGTTCTTC. It translates as CASSLWLAGLSYNEQFF.